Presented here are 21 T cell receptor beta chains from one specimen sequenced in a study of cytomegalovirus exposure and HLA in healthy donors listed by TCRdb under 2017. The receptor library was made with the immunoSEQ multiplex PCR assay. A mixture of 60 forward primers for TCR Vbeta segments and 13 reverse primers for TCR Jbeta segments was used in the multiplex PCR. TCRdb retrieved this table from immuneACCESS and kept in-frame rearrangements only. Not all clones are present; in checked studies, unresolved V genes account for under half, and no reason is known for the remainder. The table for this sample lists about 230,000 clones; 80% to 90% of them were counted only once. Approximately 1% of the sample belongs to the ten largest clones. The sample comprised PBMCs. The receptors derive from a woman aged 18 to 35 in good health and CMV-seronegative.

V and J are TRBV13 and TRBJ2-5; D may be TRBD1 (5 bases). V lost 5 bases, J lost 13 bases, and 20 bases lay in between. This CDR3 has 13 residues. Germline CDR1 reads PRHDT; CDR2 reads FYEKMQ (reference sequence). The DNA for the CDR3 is TGTGCCAGCAGCATCTATTCTGGTGGGGCTTTGTACTTC. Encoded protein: CASSIYSGGALYF.

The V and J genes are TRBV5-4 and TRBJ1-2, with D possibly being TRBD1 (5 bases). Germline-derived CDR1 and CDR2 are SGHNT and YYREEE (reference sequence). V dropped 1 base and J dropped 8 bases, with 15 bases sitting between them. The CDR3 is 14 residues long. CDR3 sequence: CASSLKQVKGGYTF. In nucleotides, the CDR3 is TGTGCCAGCAGCTTGAAACAGGTCAAAGGGGGCTACACCTTC.

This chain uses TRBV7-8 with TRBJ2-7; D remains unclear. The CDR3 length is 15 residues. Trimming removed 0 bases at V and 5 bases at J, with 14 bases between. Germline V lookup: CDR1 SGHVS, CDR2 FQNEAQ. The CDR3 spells CASSLARFPRNEQYF. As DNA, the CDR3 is TGTGCCAGCAGCTTAGCGCGGTTTCCCCGGAACGAGCAGTACTTC.

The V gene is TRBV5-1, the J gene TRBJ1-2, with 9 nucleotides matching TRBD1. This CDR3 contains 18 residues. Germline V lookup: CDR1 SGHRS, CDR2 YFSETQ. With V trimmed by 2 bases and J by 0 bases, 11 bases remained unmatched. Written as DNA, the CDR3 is TGCGCCAGCAGCTTCACCCCTACACAGGGGGCGCCTAACTATGGCTACACCTTC. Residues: CASSFTPTQGAPNYGYTF.

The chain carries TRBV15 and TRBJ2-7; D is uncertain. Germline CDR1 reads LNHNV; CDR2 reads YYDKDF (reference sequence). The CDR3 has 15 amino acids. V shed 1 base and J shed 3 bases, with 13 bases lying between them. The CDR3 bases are TGTGCCACCAGCAGAGCTATTTCAAGTAACTACGAGCAGTACTTC. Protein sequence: CATSRAISSNYEQYF.

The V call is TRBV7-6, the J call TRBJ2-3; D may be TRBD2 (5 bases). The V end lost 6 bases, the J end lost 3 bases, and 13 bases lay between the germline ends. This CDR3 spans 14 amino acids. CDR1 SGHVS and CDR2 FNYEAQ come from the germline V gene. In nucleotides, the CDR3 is TGTGCCAGCAGTCCCCGGGGAACGACAGATACGCAGTATTTT. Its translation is CASSPRGTTDTQYF.

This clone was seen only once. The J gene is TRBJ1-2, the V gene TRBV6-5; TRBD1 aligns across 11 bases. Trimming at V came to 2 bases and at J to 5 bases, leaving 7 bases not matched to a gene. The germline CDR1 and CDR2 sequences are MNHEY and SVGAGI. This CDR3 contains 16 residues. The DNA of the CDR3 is TGTGCCAGCAGTTACCTTGGACAGGGGGCCTATTATGGCTACACCTTC. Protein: CASSYLGQGAYYGYTF.

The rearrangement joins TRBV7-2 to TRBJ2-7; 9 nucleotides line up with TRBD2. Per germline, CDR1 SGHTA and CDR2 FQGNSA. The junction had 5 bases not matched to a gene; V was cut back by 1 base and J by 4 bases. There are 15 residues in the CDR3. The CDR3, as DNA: TGTGCCAGCAGCTTAGATCGACTAGCGGAGTACGAGCAGTACTTC. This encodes CASSLDRLAEYEQYF.

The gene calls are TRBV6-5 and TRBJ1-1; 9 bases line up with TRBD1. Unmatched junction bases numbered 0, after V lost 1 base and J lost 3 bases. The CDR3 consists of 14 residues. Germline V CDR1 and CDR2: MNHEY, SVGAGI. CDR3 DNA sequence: TGTGCCAGCAGTTACTGGACAGGGGACACTGAAGCTTTCTTT. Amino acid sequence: CASSYWTGDTEAFF.

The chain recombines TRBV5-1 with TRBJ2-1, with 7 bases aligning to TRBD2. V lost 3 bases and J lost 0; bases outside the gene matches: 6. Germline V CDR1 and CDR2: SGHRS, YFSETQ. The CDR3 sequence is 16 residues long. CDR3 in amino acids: CASSSDGGNSYNEQFF. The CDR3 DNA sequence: TGCGCCAGCAGCTCCGACGGGGGGAACTCCTACAATGAGCAGTTCTTC.

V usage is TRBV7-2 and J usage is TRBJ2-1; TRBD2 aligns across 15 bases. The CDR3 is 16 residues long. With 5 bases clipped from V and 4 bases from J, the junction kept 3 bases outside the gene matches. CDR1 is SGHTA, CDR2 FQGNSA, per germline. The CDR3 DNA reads TGTGCCAGCAGCCAAGGACTAGCGGGAGGGTACAATGAGCAGTTCTTC. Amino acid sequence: CASSQGLAGGYNEQFF.

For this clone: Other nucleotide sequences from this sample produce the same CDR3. As DNA, the CDR3 is TGTGCCAGCAGCTTAGGGCTAGCGGGAGGAGAGACCCAGTACTTC. As protein: CASSLGLAGGETQYF. The rearrangement links TRBV7-2 to TRBJ2-5; 11 bases line up with TRBD2. The V segment lost 1 base and the J segment 4 bases; nucleotides outside the gene matches: 2. This CDR3 has 15 amino acids. CDR1 SGHTA and CDR2 FQGNSA come from the germline V gene.

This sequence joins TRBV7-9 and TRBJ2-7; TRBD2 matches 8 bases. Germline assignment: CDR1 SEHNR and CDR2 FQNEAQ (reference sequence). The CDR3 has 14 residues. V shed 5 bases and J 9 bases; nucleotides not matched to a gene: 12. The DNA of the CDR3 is TGTGCCAGCAGCAGCACGACTAGCGCAAGGGGGCAGTACTTC. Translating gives CASSSTTSARGQYF.

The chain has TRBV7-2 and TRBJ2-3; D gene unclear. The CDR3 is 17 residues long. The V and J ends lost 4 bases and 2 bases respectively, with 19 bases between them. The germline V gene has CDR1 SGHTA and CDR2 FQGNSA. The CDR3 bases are TGTGCCAGCAGCTCTCTTTTGTTAAGAGTACCCACAGATACGCAGTATTTT. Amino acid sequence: CASSSLLLRVPTDTQYF.

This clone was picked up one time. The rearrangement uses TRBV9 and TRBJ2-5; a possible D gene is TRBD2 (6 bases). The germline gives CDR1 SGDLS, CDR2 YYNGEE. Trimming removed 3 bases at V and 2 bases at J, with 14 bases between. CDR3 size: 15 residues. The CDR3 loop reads CASSAGEGRQETQYF. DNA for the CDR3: TGTGCCAGCAGCGCGGGAGAGGGGCGACAAGAGACCCAGTACTTC. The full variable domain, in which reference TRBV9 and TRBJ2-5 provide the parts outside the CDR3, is DSGVTQTPKHLITATGQRVTLRCSPRSGDLSVYWYQQSLDQGLQFLIQYYNGEERAKGNILERFSAQQFPDLHSELNLSSLELGDSALYFCASSAGEGRQETQYFGPGTRLLVL.

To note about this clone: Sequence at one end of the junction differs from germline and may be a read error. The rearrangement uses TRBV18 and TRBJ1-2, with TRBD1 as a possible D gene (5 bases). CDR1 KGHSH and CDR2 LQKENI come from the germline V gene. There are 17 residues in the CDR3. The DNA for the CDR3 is TGTGCCAGCTCACCGGGGCCTGCCTATGGCTACACGCTCACTACCAGCTTC. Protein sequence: CASSPGPAYGYTLTTSF.

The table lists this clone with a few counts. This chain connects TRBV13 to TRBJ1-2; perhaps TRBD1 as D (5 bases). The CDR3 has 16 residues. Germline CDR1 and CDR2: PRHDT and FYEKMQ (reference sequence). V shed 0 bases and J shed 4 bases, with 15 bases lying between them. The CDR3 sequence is CASSLGQGHLRYGYTF. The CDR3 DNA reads TGTGCCAGCAGCTTAGGACAAGGACACTTGCGCTATGGCTACACCTTC.

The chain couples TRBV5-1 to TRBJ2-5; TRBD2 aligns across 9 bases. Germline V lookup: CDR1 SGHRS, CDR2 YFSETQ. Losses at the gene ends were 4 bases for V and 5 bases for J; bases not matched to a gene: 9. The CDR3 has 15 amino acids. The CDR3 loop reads CASSRSSGERETQYF. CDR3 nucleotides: TGCGCCAGCAGCCGTTCTAGCGGGGAGCGGGAGACCCAGTACTTC. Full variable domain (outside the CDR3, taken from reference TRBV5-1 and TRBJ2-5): KAGVTQTPRYLIKTRGQQVTLSCSPISGHRSVSWYQQTPGQGLQFLFEYFSETQRNKGNFPGRFSGRQFSNSRSEMNVSTLELGDSALYLCASSRSSGERETQYFGPGTRLLVL.

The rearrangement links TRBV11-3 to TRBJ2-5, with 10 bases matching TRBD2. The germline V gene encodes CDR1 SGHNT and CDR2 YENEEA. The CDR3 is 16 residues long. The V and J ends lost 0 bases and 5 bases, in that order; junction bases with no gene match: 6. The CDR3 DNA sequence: TGTGCCAGCAGCTTAGACGTAGCGGGGGGATGGGAGACCCAGTACTTC. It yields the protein CASSLDVAGGWETQYF.

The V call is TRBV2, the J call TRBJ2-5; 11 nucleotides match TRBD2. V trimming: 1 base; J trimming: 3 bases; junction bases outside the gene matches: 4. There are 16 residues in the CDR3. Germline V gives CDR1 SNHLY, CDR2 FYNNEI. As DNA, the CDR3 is TGTGCCAGCAGTGAAGAGACTAGCGGGGTTGAAGAGACCCAGTACTTC. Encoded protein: CASSEETSGVEETQYF.

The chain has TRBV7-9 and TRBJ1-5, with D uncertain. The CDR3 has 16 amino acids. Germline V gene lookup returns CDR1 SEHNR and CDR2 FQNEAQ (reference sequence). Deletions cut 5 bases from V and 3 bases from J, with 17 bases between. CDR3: CASSPFRQGPNQPQHF. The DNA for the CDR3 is TGTGCCAGCAGCCCATTCCGACAAGGCCCCAATCAGCCCCAGCATTTT.